A selection of T cell receptor beta chains follows, all from one sample in a study of OX40 agonist ivuxolimab in advanced cancers. Here immunoSEQ multiplex PCR was the method, and the copy in TCRdb shows in-frame clones only, minus some. The repertoire holds about 54,000 clones, with just over 90% as singletons. Sequences were derived from CD4+ or CD8+ T cells sorted from blood, sampled in a trial of the OX40 agonist ivuxolimab. Receptors were obtained from an adult with an advanced solid tumor such as melanoma, head and neck, liver or kidney cancer. Each CDR3 is given with its conserved first and last residue. The D gene is left open where the match is weak. Clone size appears in some rows only: once, few, many, or a class for an expanded clone.

>TRBD2|TRBV5-4|NA|TRBJ2-1
CASSSPTSGEQFF
TGTGCCAGCAGCTCGCCTACTAGCGGGGAGCAGTTCTTC
>NA|TRBV6-1|NA|TRBJ1-3
CAISRPGFSGNTIYF
TGTGCCATCTCCCGCCCAGGGTTCTCTGGAAACACCATATATTTT
>NA|TRBV7-2|NA|TRBJ1-1
CASSSQAETTEAFF
TGTGCCAGCAGTTCCCAAGCAGAGACCACTGAAGCTTTCTTT
>TRBD1|TRBV4-1|NA|TRBJ1-5
CASSQPDRENQPQHF
TGCGCCAGCAGCCAGCCCGACAGGGAGAATCAGCCCCAGCATTTT
>NA|TRBV6-1|NA|TRBJ1-2
CASNRDHPYGYTF
TGTGCCAGCAACAGGGACCATCCCTATGGCTACACCTTC
>NA|TRBV29-1|NA|TRBJ2-2
CSLMADANTGELFF
TGCAGCCTGATGGCGGATGCGAACACCGGGGAGCTGTTTTTT
>NA|TRBV7-8|NA|TRBJ1-4
CASSLILAPVEKLFF
TGTGCCAGCAGCTTAATTCTGGCTCCGGTTGAAAAACTGTTTTTT
>NA|TRBV27|NA|TRBJ1-1
CASRSLEGGTEAFF
TGTGCCAGCAGATCCCTTGAGGGAGGCACTGAAGCTTTCTTT
>TRBD2|TRBV18|NA|TRBJ2-1
CASSHPGLALPDEQFF
TGTGCCAGCTCACATCCGGGACTAGCGTTACCCGATGAGCAGTTCTTC
>NA|TRBV2|NA|TRBJ1-1
CASVRGGELTEAFF
TGTGCCAGCGTACGAGGGGGAGAATTAACTGAAGCTTTCTTT
>NA|TRBV7-9|NA|TRBJ1-5
CASSARGGQINQPQHF
TGTGCCAGCAGCGCCAGAGGGGGGCAGATCAATCAGCCCCAGCATTTT
>NA|TRBV6-6|NA|TRBJ2-7
CASSYSAVTYEQYF
TGTGCCAGCAGTTACTCCGCGGTTACCTACGAGCAGTACTTC
>NA|TRBV19|NA|TRBJ2-7
CASSIPGTYYEQYF
TGTGCCAGTAGTATTCCGGGGACTTACTACGAGCAGTACTTC
>NA|TRBV6-1|NA|TRBJ2-1
CASSEVSGSGNEQFF
TGTGCCAGCAGTGAAGTTTCCGGAAGCGGGAATGAGCAGTTCTTC
>TRBD2|TRBV13|NA|TRBJ2-1
CASSFPLAGSNEQFF
TGTGCCAGCAGCTTCCCGCTAGCGGGAAGCAATGAGCAGTTCTTC
>TRBD2|TRBV2|NA|TRBJ2-5
CASSVQAGEGETQYF
TGTGCCAGCAGTGTGCAAGCGGGAGAAGGGGAGACCCAGTACTTC
>NA|TRBV10-3|NA|TRBJ2-3
CAISESLETQYF
TGTGCCATCAGTGAGAGTTTGGAGACGCAGTATTTT
>TRBD1|TRBV5-1|NA|TRBJ1-6
CASSSGQGGNSPLHF
TGCGCCAGCAGCTCAGGACAGGGGGGTAATTCACCCCTCCACTTT
>TRBD1|TRBV2|NA|TRBJ1-2
CASSEAGTAIGFF
TGTGCCAGCAGTGAAGCGGGGACAGCTATCGGCTTCTTC
>NA|TRBV6-1|NA|TRBJ1-2
CASGGWGRLYGYTF
TGTGCCAGTGGGGGATGGGGTCGCCTCTATGGCTACACCTTC
>NA|TRBV6-6|once|TRBJ2-3
CASSYDRGVDGDTQYF
TGTGCCAGCAGTTACGATCGCGGGGTTGATGGGGATACGCAGTATTTT
>NA|TRBV18|NA|TRBJ2-7
CASSASRGGYEQYF
TGTGCCAGCTCTGCCTCGAGGGGGGGCTACGAGCAGTACTTC
>NA|TRBV29-1|once|TRBJ2-3
CTALEDFPGDTQYF
TGCACAGCGTTAGAGGACTTCCCGGGAGATACGCAGTATTTT
>NA|TRBV19|NA|TRBJ1-2
CASSILRGNYGYTF
TGTGCCAGTAGTATACTCCGGGGGAACTATGGCTACACCTTC
>TRBD2|TRBV5-8|NA|TRBJ2-3
CASSLYGGAPTDTQYF
TGTGCCAGCAGCCTCTACGGGGGGGCCCCGACAGATACGCAGTATTTT
>TRBD2|TRBV28|NA|TRBJ2-5
CASSLSPPRRRGGETQYF
TGTGCCAGCAGTTTATCCCCACCAAGGAGGCGGGGGGGAGAGACCCAGTACTTC
>TRBD1|TRBV7-9|NA|TRBJ1-2
CASSLRATQGMVRYGYTF
TGTGCCAGCAGCTTGCGGGCAACACAGGGGATGGTGAGATATGGCTACACCTTC
>NA|TRBV7-9|NA|TRBJ1-1
CASSLDEDTEAFF
TGTGCCAGCAGCTTAGATGAGGACACTGAAGCTTTCTTT
>NA|TRBV27|NA|TRBJ1-1
CASSPGGLGVGEAFF
TGTGCCAGCAGTCCTGGGGGTCTTGGAGTCGGTGAAGCTTTCTTT
>TRBD1|TRBV11-3|few|TRBJ1-1
CASSTGQGNEAFF
TGTGCCAGCAGCACGGGACAGGGGAATGAAGCTTTCTTT
>NA|TRBV4-1|few|TRBJ2-1
CASSQGGVPGKRVYNEQFF
TGCGCCAGCAGCCAAGGGGGAGTTCCCGGGAAGAGGGTTTACAATGAGCAGTTCTTC
>TRBD2|TRBV7-9|NA|TRBJ2-1
CASSILAGGRRNEQFF
TGTGCCAGCAGCATACTAGCGGGAGGACGCAGGAATGAGCAGTTCTTC
>TRBD1|TRBV5-1|once|TRBJ1-2
CASSLGGTGSYGYTF
TGCGCCAGCAGCTTGGGAGGGACAGGGTCCTATGGCTACACCTTC
>TRBD1|TRBV5-1|NA|TRBJ2-7
CASSLLTGASYEQYF
TGCGCCAGCAGCTTGTTGACAGGGGCCTCCTACGAGCAGTACTTC
>NA|TRBV6-1|NA|TRBJ1-6
CASSERGGNSPLHF
TGTGCCAGCAGTGAAAGGGGGGGTAATTCACCCCTCCACTTT
>TRBD2|TRBV18|once|TRBJ2-5
CASSPRSAGTIGWYQETQYF
TGTGCCAGCTCACCTCGTTCTGCCGGGACTATAGGGTGGTACCAAGAGACCCAGTACTTC
>TRBD2|TRBV6-1|few|TRBJ2-7
CASSEAAGGYGEQYF
TGTGCCAGCAGTGAAGCTGCGGGAGGGTATGGAGAGCAGTACTTC
>TRBD1|TRBV10-3|NA|TRBJ2-2
CAISLNRGTGELFF
TGTGCCATCAGCCTTAACAGGGGCACCGGGGAGCTGTTTTTT
>NA|TRBV19|NA|TRBJ1-5
CASTFFNSNQPQHF
TGTGCCAGTACCTTCTTTAATAGCAATCAGCCCCAGCATTTT
>NA|TRBV5-6|NA|TRBJ2-7
CASSFPQRATYEQYF
TGTGCCAGCAGCTTTCCCCAGCGGGCCACCTACGAGCAGTACTTC
>NA|TRBV5-1|NA|TRBJ2-5
CASSRSGRETQYF
TGCGCCAGTAGTCGGTCAGGACGGGAGACCCAGTACTTC
>NA|TRBV2|NA|TRBJ1-1
CAGRSGAEAFF
TGTGCCGGACGCTCCGGGGCTGAAGCTTTCTTT
>NA|TRBV6-4|once|TRBJ1-4
CASRADRSYEKLFF
TGTGCCAGCAGAGCCGACAGGTCTTATGAAAAACTGTTTTTT
>TRBD2|TRBV5-1|NA|TRBJ2-7
CASSLDSGTSGFYEQYF
TGCGCCAGCAGCTTGGACTCCGGGACTAGCGGGTTCTACGAGCAGTACTTC
>TRBD1|TRBV28|NA|TRBJ1-1
CASSAQQGATGEAFF
TGTGCCAGCAGTGCCCAACAGGGGGCCACGGGTGAAGCTTTCTTT
>NA|TRBV21-1|NA|TRBJ1-1
CASSKGEGDTEAFF
TGTGCCAGCAGCAAAGGGGAGGGGGACACTGAAGCTTTCTTT
>NA|TRBV6-1|NA|TRBJ1-1
CASSVHDTEAFF
TGTGCCAGCAGTGTCCATGACACTGAAGCTTTCTTT
>NA|TRBV28|once|TRBJ2-7
CASVTRATYEQYF
TGTGCCAGCGTAACGAGAGCTACCTACGAGCAGTACTTC
>TRBD2|TRBV6-4|NA|TRBJ2-3
CARTSGGRDTQYF
TGTGCCAGGACTAGCGGGGGTAGAGATACGCAGTATTTT